Listed below are T cell receptor beta chains from one sample, sequenced in a study of cytomegalovirus exposure and HLA in healthy donors. Sequenced by immunoSEQ multiplex PCR; TCRdb stores in-frame clones only, minus some. The table includes under 55,000 clones, approximately 70% detected once. Specimen: PBMCs. The receptor set was obtained from a woman in her forties or fifties in good health and CMV-seronegative. Both conserved end residues are part of each CDR3. The order of the fields is clone size, V gene, D gene, J gene, CDR3 DNA, CDR3 protein. A D gene is named only where the DNA matches it firmly. Some rows mark clone size as missing; the rest say once, few, many or name a class of expanded clone.

-,TRBV30,TRBD2,TRBJ2-7,TGTGCCTGGAGTGGTCTAGCGGGAGGGGTTGAAGAGCAGTACTTC,CAWSGLAGGVEEQYF
-,TRBV7-3,-,TRBJ2-5,TGTGCCAGCAGCTTAACCGGGACTGAGGGAGAGACCCAGTACTTC,CASSLTGTEGETQYF
-,TRBV11-2,-,TRBJ2-3,TGTGCCAGCAGCTTAAGCGGGTCCTGGGGAGAAGGAGCAGATACGCAGTATTTT,CASSLSGSWGEGADTQYF
few,TRBV5-8,TRBD1,TRBJ2-3,TGTGCCAGCAGCTCAAGGACAGGGACAGATACGCAGTATTTT,CASSSRTGTDTQYF
-,TRBV28,TRBD1,TRBJ1-4,TGTGCCAGCAGCCCTCTCTCGGACAGGGCTAATGAAAAACTGTTTTTT,CASSPLSDRANEKLFF
-,TRBV19,TRBD2,TRBJ2-4,TGTGCCAGTAGCCTCAGCGGGGAAACCAAAAACATTCAGTACTTC,CASSLSGETKNIQYF
-,TRBV12-5,TRBD2,TRBJ2-2,TGTGCTAGTGGTTTGGTACCCTCCTTAGCGGGAGGGCCCACCGGGGAGCTGTTTTTT,CASGLVPSLAGGPTGELFF
-,TRBV7-8,-,TRBJ2-6,TGTGCCAGCCAGACAGAACGCTCTGGGGCCAACGTCCTGACTTTC,CASQTERSGANVLTF
-,TRBV10-1,TRBD1,TRBJ1-3,TGCGCCAGCAGCATCCGGGACAGGGCCGCCCGCTCTGGAAACACCATATATTTT,CASSIRDRAARSGNTIYF
-,TRBV27,-,TRBJ2-3,TGTGCCAGCAGTTCCCCGTACGGGGTGGATACGCAGTATTTT,CASSSPYGVDTQYF
-,TRBV7-2,TRBD1,TRBJ2-3,TGTGCCAGCAGCTTAGAGGCCCGGGACAGATCGCAGTATTTT,CASSLEARDRSQYF
-,TRBV9,-,TRBJ1-1,TGTGCCAGCAGCGTAGACTTAGGACTTGAGGCTTTCTTT,CASSVDLGLEAFF
once,TRBV13,-,TRBJ1-6,TGTGCCAGCAGCTTGGGCAGGGGCGATTCACCCCTCCACTTT,CASSLGRGDSPLHF
-,TRBV19,-,TRBJ2-3,TGTGCCAGCCTACTCCGGGGCACAGATACGCAGTATTTT,CASLLRGTDTQYF
-,TRBV30,-,TRBJ1-2,TGTGCCTGGAGTGGCAGCGGGAACTATGGCTACACCTTC,CAWSGSGNYGYTF
-,TRBV4-2,-,TRBJ2-7,TGTGCCAGCAGCCAAGAGCGGGGATCCTACGAGCAGTACTTC,CASSQERGSYEQYF
-,TRBV27,-,TRBJ1-6,TGTGCCAGCAGTTTAGAATGGGCTAATTCACCCCTCCACTTT,CASSLEWANSPLHF
-,TRBV6-1,-,TRBJ1-3,TGTGCCAGCTCGGGGGAGGCCTCTGGAAACACCATATATTTT,CASSGEASGNTIYF
-,TRBV28,-,TRBJ1-1,TGTGCCAGCAGTTTGGGGGGGAACACTGAAGCTTTCTTT,CASSLGGNTEAFF
-,TRBV28,-,TRBJ1-2,TGTGCCAGCATCGGGGGAGAGCATGGCTACACCTTC,CASIGGEHGYTF
-,TRBV2,-,TRBJ1-1,TGTGCCAGCAGTGATGGCAGGGAGGAGACTGAAGCTTTCTTT,CASSDGREETEAFF
once,TRBV19,-,TRBJ1-6,TGTGCCAGTAGCCGAGGGACTTGGTCACCCCTCCACTTT,CASSRGTWSPLHF
-,TRBV5-1,-,TRBJ1-1,TGCGCCAGCAGCCGTACAGGGAACACTGAAGCTTTCTTT,CASSRTGNTEAFF
-,TRBV15,-,TRBJ2-1,TGTGCCACCAGCAGAGATCCTGGTTGGAGTAGTGAGCAGTTCTTC,CATSRDPGWSSEQFF
-,TRBV9,-,TRBJ1-5,TGTGCCACCCTGAGGCCCCAGCATTTT,CATLRPQHF
medium-sized,TRBV13,TRBD1,TRBJ1-1,TGTGCCAGCAGCCACCGTGGACAGGTCACTGAAGCTTTCTTT,CASSHRGQVTEAFF
-,TRBV4-2,-,TRBJ1-2,TGTGCCAGCAGCCAAGGAGGATCAGGGGTTCACGGCTACACCTTC,CASSQGGSGVHGYTF
-,TRBV7-2,-,TRBJ2-7,TGTGCCAGCAGCATAGGTCAGTCAAGCTCCTACGAGCAGTACTTC,CASSIGQSSSYEQYF
-,TRBV7-8,-,TRBJ2-2,TGTGCCAGCAGCTTAGTGAGCGTTAACACCGGGGAGCTGTTTTTT,CASSLVSVNTGELFF
-,TRBV2,-,TRBJ2-7,TGTGCCAGCAGTGAGGGGCAGGGAGGCGACGAGCAGTACTTC,CASSEGQGGDEQYF
-,TRBV7-3,-,TRBJ2-2,TGTGCCAGCAGCTTAAATTTGGGACACAACACCGGGGAGCTGTTTTTT,CASSLNLGHNTGELFF
-,TRBV5-5,-,TRBJ2-7,TGTGCCAGCAGCTTGGGACTTTGGGGGACTTCCTACGAGCAGTACTTC,CASSLGLWGTSYEQYF
-,TRBV7-2,-,TRBJ2-1,TGTGCCAGCAGCTTAGTCTCCGGGGGGCTCGACAATGAGCAGTTCTTC,CASSLVSGGLDNEQFF
few,TRBV6-1,TRBD2,TRBJ2-1,TGTGCCAGCAAAACGGGACTAGCACACAATGAGCAGTTCTTC,CASKTGLAHNEQFF
many,TRBV7-9,TRBD1,TRBJ1-6,TGTGCCAGCAGCCTCCCCTGGGACAGGGAACCCCTCCACTTT,CASSLPWDREPLHF
once,TRBV18,TRBD1,TRBJ2-7,TGTGCCAGCTCACCAGGGGGACAGATCTACGAGCAGTACTTC,CASSPGGQIYEQYF
-,TRBV30,-,TRBJ1-3,TGTGCCTGCAGTAGGGGCCCCGGGAACACCATATATTTT,CACSRGPGNTIYF
-,TRBV2,TRBD2,TRBJ2-7,TGTGCCAGCAGTGAAAGCGGGAGGGTGAGCGAGCAGTACTTC,CASSESGRVSEQYF